This TCR beta chain was identified in a study of blood T cells in healthy people across ages. Study-level results: Those diversity estimates obtained from one million T cells were thought to be underestimates.

Germline CDR1 SGHTA, CDR2 FQGTGA. This CDR3 comprises 16 residues. The junction had 8 bases not matched to a gene; V was cut back by 0 bases and J by 4 bases. Of note for this clonotype: Its specificity is not known.

A second PCR, run for roughly 7 to 11 cycles, used a sample-barcoded 5' primer plus a J-beta primer mix. Carrying 12 random nucleotides, a template-switch adaptor labeled each individual cDNA molecule. TCRdb re-derived calls from the 5' RACE reads in MiXCR, one entry per CDR3 protein. The sample includes about 1.8 million distinct CDR3 sequences, around half of them seen just once. Around 10 milliliters of peripheral blood were drawn from each donor. The chain is built from TRBV7-3 and TRBJ1-1, with 7 bases aligning to TRBD1. Sequenced input: blood. The source of this sequence is a woman aged 40 to 50 in good health. The CDR3 DNA sequence: TGTGCCAGCAGCTTAACAGGGGGCGCATACGCCACTGAAGCTTTCTTT. Amino acid sequence: CASSLTGGAYATEAFF.